These T cell receptor beta chains were read from a single sample in a study of cytotoxic CD8 clonotypes in ibrutinib-treated CLL. Data came from immunoSEQ multiplex PCR; TCRdb stores just in-frame clones and leaves some out. Found here are 150,000 or so clones, approximately 80% of them singletons; the top ten hold roughly 13%. The sequences come from PBMCs, collected after 12 months of ibrutinib treatment. The source of these receptors is a human donor with chronic lymphocytic leukemia. Each CDR3 is given with its conserved first and last residue. Each record gives: J gene, clone size, V gene, D gene, CDR3 DNA, CDR3 protein. D genes are given only for firm matches. Clone size is not always given. Where it is, it says once, few, many or a class for expanded clones.

TRBJ2-7,.,TRBV6-1,.,TGTGCCAGCAGTGGGTCCTACGAGCAGTACTTC,CASSGSYEQYF
TRBJ2-1,.,TRBV9,TRBD2,TGTGCCAGCAGCGAGAGCAGCGGGAGTATCCCGGGAGAGCAGTTCTTC,CASSESSGSIPGEQFF
TRBJ1-2,few,TRBV10-3,TRBD1,TGTGCCACCAGTGCGGGACAGCGATATGGCTACACCTTC,CATSAGQRYGYTF
TRBJ1-5,.,TRBV7-8,.,TGTGCCAGCAGCTTAGGGGGTCACTATCAGCCCCAGCATTTT,CASSLGGHYQPQHF
TRBJ1-4,.,TRBV4-3,.,TGCGCCAGCAGCCAGCTTGGCAGGGCCGTAGGCGAAAAACTGTTTTTT,CASSQLGRAVGEKLFF
TRBJ2-7,.,TRBV6-6,.,TGTGCCAGCAGTTATCGCTACGAGCAGTACTTC,CASSYRYEQYF
TRBJ2-7,.,TRBV18,.,TGTGCCAGCTCACCATCCCAGGGAACCTACGAGCAGTACTTC,CASSPSQGTYEQYF
TRBJ1-2,.,TRBV4-3,TRBD1,TGCGCCAGCAGCCAAGGGAGGGGGCGCTTCCACTATGGCTACACCTTC,CASSQGRGRFHYGYTF
TRBJ2-5,.,TRBV7-2,.,TGTGCCAGCAGCCCGAGCGGCCAAGAGACCCAGTACTTC,CASSPSGQETQYF
TRBJ2-7,.,TRBV11-3,.,TGTGCCAGCAGCTTTAGACAGAGCTACGAGCAGTACTTC,CASSFRQSYEQYF
TRBJ2-3,.,TRBV27,.,TGTGCCAGCAGTTTAGGACTTACCCGTAGCACAGATACGCAGTATTTT,CASSLGLTRSTDTQYF
TRBJ2-2,.,TRBV9,TRBD1,TGTGCCAGCAGCACCACACAGGGGGCGCTGGTCACCGGGGAGCTGTTTTTT,CASSTTQGALVTGELFF
TRBJ2-7,.,TRBV7-9,TRBD2,TGTGCCAGCAGCAAGCGGGAACGGGGCTCCTACGAGCAGTACTTC,CASSKRERGSYEQYF
TRBJ2-3,.,TRBV28,TRBD1,TGTGCCAGCAGACGGGACAGGGTTACAGATACGCAGTATTTT,CASRRDRVTDTQYF
TRBJ1-2,.,TRBV7-2,TRBD1,TGTGCCAGCAGCCTAAGCCGGGACAGGGTAGAAGAAGGTGGCTACACCTTC,CASSLSRDRVEEGGYTF
TRBJ2-1,.,TRBV4-2,TRBD1,TGTGCCAGCAGCCAAAGGGGGCCGGGTAATGAGCAGTTCTTC,CASSQRGPGNEQFF
TRBJ1-2,.,TRBV6-6,.,TGTGCCAGCAGTTACTCGAGCGCCAGGGGTAACTATGGCTACACCTTC,CASSYSSARGNYGYTF
TRBJ2-7,.,TRBV27,TRBD2,TGTGCCAGCGGAGCGGGGGGAAAGTACGAGCAGTACTTC,CASGAGGKYEQYF
TRBJ2-7,.,TRBV27,.,TGTGCCAGCAGTTTAGGTCCCCAGAGCTCCTACGAGCAGTACTTC,CASSLGPQSSYEQYF
TRBJ2-2,.,TRBV7-7,TRBD1,TGTGCCAGCAGCAGGGGACAGGCCACCGGGGAGCTGTTTTTT,CASSRGQATGELFF
TRBJ2-4,.,TRBV5-4,.,TGTGCCAGCAGCTTGGTCGCAGGGGCCAAAAACATTCAGTACTTC,CASSLVAGAKNIQYF
TRBJ2-7,.,TRBV28,.,TGTGCCAGCAGTTTAGGGGGTCAGACCTACGAGCAGTACTTC,CASSLGGQTYEQYF
TRBJ2-1,.,TRBV5-6,TRBD2,TGTGCCAGCAGCTTGGATAGCGGGAGGGCCTGGAATGAGCAGTTCTTC,CASSLDSGRAWNEQFF
TRBJ2-7,.,TRBV27,.,TGTGCCAGCAGAGAGGGAACCTACGAGCAGTACTTC,CASREGTYEQYF
TRBJ2-5,.,TRBV7-2,TRBD2,TGTGCCAGCAGCTTACTCAGGACTAGCGCTCAGACCCAGTACTTC,CASSLLRTSAQTQYF
TRBJ2-7,.,TRBV9,TRBD1,TGTGCCAGCAGCTTCGGACAGGGGACCTACGAGCAGTACTTC,CASSFGQGTYEQYF
TRBJ2-7,few,TRBV4-1,.,TGCGCCAGCAGCCAAGATAGGCCGAGCTCCTACGAGCAGTACTTC,CASSQDRPSSYEQYF
TRBJ2-1,.,TRBV19,.,TGTGCCAGTAGTATAATTGGGGGAACCTACAATGAGCAGTTCTTC,CASSIIGGTYNEQFF
TRBJ1-1,once,TRBV19,.,TGTGCCAGTAGCCACGAGACTGAAGCTTTCTTT,CASSHETEAFF
TRBJ2-7,.,TRBV9,TRBD1,TGTGCCAGCAGCGTAGGGACAGGGGGCACTTTGTACGAGCAGTACTTC,CASSVGTGGTLYEQYF
TRBJ2-3,.,TRBV28,TRBD2,TGTGCCAGCAGTAATCCTAGCGGTCCCACAGATACGCAGTATTTT,CASSNPSGPTDTQYF
TRBJ2-5,.,TRBV7-2,TRBD2,TGTGCCAGCAGCTTGGGGACTAGCGGGAGGGCCTTAGAGACCCAGTACTTC,CASSLGTSGRALETQYF
TRBJ2-1,.,TRBV4-3,TRBD2,TGCGCCAGCAGCCAAGATTGGGTCGCGGGAGGTAGATATGAGCAGTTCTTC,CASSQDWVAGGRYEQFF
TRBJ1-2,once,TRBV27,TRBD1,TGTGCCAGCAGTATCCGGGACAGGGGTTTAAATGGCTACACCTTC,CASSIRDRGLNGYTF
TRBJ1-2,.,TRBV7-9,.,TGTGCCAGCAGCTTCAAGGGGCTATATGGCTACACCTTC,CASSFKGLYGYTF
TRBJ2-5,.,TRBV9,TRBD1,TGTGCCAGCAGCTCCGGGACAGGGGCAGAGACCCAGTACTTC,CASSSGTGAETQYF
TRBJ2-1,.,TRBV11-3,TRBD1,TGTGCCAGCAGCTTATATCACCCCGGACAGGCCTACAATGAGCAGTTCTTC,CASSLYHPGQAYNEQFF
TRBJ1-2,.,TRBV7-8,.,TGTGCCAGCAGCTTAGAAGTTTGGGGTGACTATGGCTACACCTTC,CASSLEVWGDYGYTF
TRBJ2-1,.,TRBV5-1,.,TGCGCCACCAGATTAAGCGGGTCGAACAATGAGCAGTTCTTC,CATRLSGSNNEQFF
TRBJ2-7,once,TRBV19,TRBD1,TGTGCCAGTAGTAATGAATGGACAGGGATAGCCTACGAGCAGTACTTC,CASSNEWTGIAYEQYF
TRBJ2-7,.,TRBV7-2,TRBD2,TGTGCCAGCAGCTTAGTCCTCGCGGGAGGCTACGAGCAGTACTTC,CASSLVLAGGYEQYF
TRBJ1-2,few,TRBV7-9,.,TGTGCCAGCAGCTTAAGCAGTTCAAACTATGGCTACACCTTC,CASSLSSSNYGYTF
TRBJ2-7,.,TRBV5-4,TRBD1,TGTGCCAGCAGCCCGTCGGACAGGGCGGAGTTCTCCTACGAGCAGTACTTC,CASSPSDRAEFSYEQYF
TRBJ2-2,.,TRBV6-5,TRBD2,TGTGCCAGCAGGACTAGCGGGAGCTACGGGGAGCTGTTTTTT,CASRTSGSYGELFF
TRBJ1-1,.,TRBV7-3,.,TGTGCCAGCAGCTTAAGCAGGGGCACTGAAGCTTTCTTT,CASSLSRGTEAFF
TRBJ2-2,.,TRBV6-5,.,TGTGCCAGCAGTTACTTTATCCTTACCGGGGAGCTGTTTTTT,CASSYFILTGELFF
TRBJ2-1,.,TRBV4-2,TRBD2,TGTGCCAGCAGCCAAGCTAGCGGGAGTTACAATGAGCAGTTCTTC,CASSQASGSYNEQFF
TRBJ1-2,once,TRBV4-1,.,TGCGCCAGCAGCCAGTACCCAGGGGACAACCAACTCCTCTATGGCTACACCTTC,CASSQYPGDNQLLYGYTF
TRBJ2-3,.,TRBV27,.,TGTGCCAGCAGTTCTGAGAGGGTTTTAGGCACAGATACGCAGTATTTT,CASSSERVLGTDTQYF
TRBJ2-3,.,TRBV9,TRBD2,TGTGCCAGCAGCGTAGAGTTTAGCGGGAGTTGGGGTACGCGTGATACGCAGTATTTT,CASSVEFSGSWGTRDTQYF
TRBJ2-6,.,TRBV15,.,TGTGCCACCGCGAAGTGGCGGCTGTCTGGGGCCAACGTCCTGACTTTC,CATAKWRLSGANVLTF
TRBJ1-1,.,TRBV6-5,.,TGTGCCAGCAGTTACGGAAGACATTTGAGCACTGAAGCTTTCTTT,CASSYGRHLSTEAFF
TRBJ2-1,.,TRBV5-6,.,TGTGCCAGCAGCTTTGTCTCAGGGCGATACAATGAGCAGTTCTTC,CASSFVSGRYNEQFF
TRBJ2-5,.,TRBV5-1,.,TGCGCCAGCAGCTTGGCCCCGGGGTACCAAGAGACCCAGTACTTC,CASSLAPGYQETQYF